The T cell receptor (beta chain) described here comes from a study of blood T cell repertoires in COVID-19. About the study: From the United States, Italy and Spain came samples of acute and convalescent COVID-19. The cDNA or gDNA used as material had been derived from T cells, B-cell-depleted T cells, or PBMCs.

Those enrolled, adults aged about 18 to 89 years, came from some 23 US areas. In assigning cohorts, the study relied on participant-reported clinical history. Data came from immunoSEQ multiplex PCR; TCRdb stores just in-frame clones and leaves some out. Seen here are a few hundred thousand clones, approximately 90% observed once, and the top ten hold around 7.9%. CDR1 and CDR2 from the germline V gene are MNHEY and SVGAGI. Losses at the gene ends were 2 bases for V and 9 bases for J; bases not matched to a gene: 3. CDR3 length: 14 residues. The chain recombines TRBV6-5 with TRBJ1-6; 8 bases align to TRBD1. Sequences were obtained from PBMCs or T cells enriched from blood (not recorded which). The TCR was taken from a woman in her fifties or sixties who had recovered from COVID-19. The CDR3 bases are TGTGCCAGCAGTTACGGACAGGGCGGTTCACCCCTCCACTTT. It encodes CASSYGQGGSPLHF.